This is a list of T cell receptor beta chains from one sample in a study of blood T cell repertoires in COVID-19. Measured with immunoSEQ multiplex PCR; TCRdb has only the in-frame clones, and not every one. The sample lists 80,000 to 85,000 clones; around 80% were seen once. Sequenced material: peripheral blood. These TCRs come from a human donor in a cohort sampled during active COVID-19. Both conserved end residues are part of each CDR3. The D gene is left open where the match is weak. Expanded clones get a size class; other rows say once, few or many, or leave the size out.

cdr3_aa | cdr3_nt | clone_size | j_call | v_call | d_call
CASSLDPGVGQPQHF | TGTGCCAGCAGCTTAGATCCCGGGGTAGGACAGCCCCAGCATTTT | few | TRBJ1-5 | TRBV11-2 | NA
CASSITGGRGTEQFF | TGTGCCAGTAGTATCACAGGGGGGAGGGGTACGGAGCAGTTCTTC | NA | TRBJ2-1 | TRBV19 | NA
CATLSAVSNYGYTF | TGTGCCACCCTCTCGGCGGTCTCTAACTATGGCTACACCTTC | NA | TRBJ1-2 | TRBV28 | NA
CAIRKTGGGGANVLTF | TGTGCCATCAGGAAGACAGGGGGCGGTGGGGCCAACGTCCTGACTTTC | NA | TRBJ2-6 | TRBV10-3 | TRBD1
CASSHGRLLEQFF | TGTGCCAGCAGCCACGGGAGGTTGCTCGAGCAGTTCTTC | few | TRBJ2-1 | TRBV7-9 | TRBD2
CASSVQGGGTDTQYF | TGTGCCAGCAGCGTACAGGGTGGAGGCACAGATACGCAGTATTTT | NA | TRBJ2-3 | TRBV9 | NA
CASSQSTGGGETQYF | TGTGCCAGCAGCCAATCGACAGGGGGCGGAGAGACCCAGTACTTC | NA | TRBJ2-5 | TRBV5-4 | TRBD1
CASSHRTSGGPNEQFF | TGTGCCAGCAGCCACCGGACTAGCGGGGGGCCCAATGAGCAGTTCTTC | once | TRBJ2-1 | TRBV3-1/TRBV3-2 | TRBD2
CASSLVGSGRQAYNEQFF | TGTGCCAGCAGCTTGGTGGGTAGCGGGAGACAAGCCTACAATGAGCAGTTCTTC | once | TRBJ2-1 | TRBV5-4 | TRBD2
CASSGPGHATAAQYF | TGTGCCAGCAGCGGACCGGGACACGCGACGGCCGCGCAGTATTTT | NA | TRBJ2-3 | TRBV9 | NA
CASSLVATGELFF | TGCGCCAGCAGCTTGGTAGCCACCGGGGAGCTGTTTTTT | once | TRBJ2-2 | TRBV5-1 | NA
CASSLLIRGMNTEAFF | TGTGCCAGCAGTTTATTAATACGAGGAATGAACACTGAAGCTTTCTTT | NA | TRBJ1-1 | TRBV27 | NA
CASSYSSRGGNQPQHF | TGTGCCAGCAGTTACTCGAGCAGGGGTGGCAATCAGCCCCAGCATTTT | NA | TRBJ1-5 | TRBV6-2/TRBV6-3 | NA
CASSSQGFKGTEAFF | TGCGCCAGCAGTTCACAGGGGTTTAAGGGCACTGAAGCTTTCTTT | NA | TRBJ1-1 | TRBV5-1 | TRBD1
CATRGGRMAETQYF | TGTGCCACCCGGGGAGGGCGAATGGCAGAGACCCAGTACTTC | many | TRBJ2-5 | TRBV19 | TRBD2
CASSIGLAGPNVLTF | TGTGCCAGTAGTATAGGTCTGGCAGGGCCCAACGTCCTGACTTTC | NA | TRBJ2-6 | TRBV19 | NA
CASTTGGVGYTF | TGTGCCAGCACTACAGGGGGCGTTGGCTACACCTTC | NA | TRBJ1-2 | TRBV6-5 | TRBD1
CAIKAGGAADTQYF | TGTGCCATCAAGGCAGGGGGCGCGGCAGATACGCAGTATTTT | NA | TRBJ2-3 | TRBV10-3 | TRBD1